This T cell receptor beta chain was documented in a study of blood T cell repertoires in COVID-19. Study-level background: Whether acute or convalescent, the COVID-19 samples came from the United States, Italy and Spain. T cells, B-cell-depleted T cells, or PBMCs supplied cDNA or gDNA.

The CDR3 is 17 amino acids. Per germline, CDR1 MNHNY and CDR2 SVGAGI (reference sequence). Trimming removed 5 bases from V and 2 bases from J, with 16 bases in between. Original handling: Reference gene primer amplification gave estimated nucleated cell counts. The method was immunoSEQ multiplex PCR; TCRdb's version includes in-frame clones alone and lacks a portion of them. That table is the source of V, J and clone size, and D and trimming were worked out from the DNA. The sample lists 270,000 or so clones; roughly 89% were seen once. This chain connects TRBV6-6 to TRBJ2-6; TRBD2 might be the D (5 bases). The sequence came from a woman aged 40 to 55 who had recovered from COVID-19. The sample comprised peripheral blood. The CDR3 DNA sequence: TGTGCCAGCAGTCCCCGGACTGCCCGGACTGGGGCCAACGTCCTGACTTTC. Its translation: CASSPRTARTGANVLTF.